One sample yielded the 29 T cell receptor beta chains listed below, sequenced in a study of T-cell reconstitution after alpha-beta-depleted transplantation in children. The authors prepared the TCRbeta library with unique molecular identifiers. TCRdb reprocessed the PCR reads with MiXCR, giving one entry per CDR3 protein. The sample lists 350,000 to 400,000 distinct CDR3 sequences; roughly 13% were seen once. The sample was PBMCs, taken from the stem cell graft. The origin of the receptors is a human donor who donated a stem cell graft to a child with Fanconi anemia.

V gene TRBV12-3 or TRBV12-4 combines with J gene TRBJ1-5; 7 positions match TRBD1. CDR3 size: 13 residues. The trim removed 5 bases at V and 7 bases at J, leaving 5 bases unmatched. The CDR3 is CASSMNRGQPQHF. The CDR3 bases are TGTGCCAGCAGTATGAACAGGGGCCAGCCCCAGCATTTT.

This clonotype was observed a few times. The V call is TRBV7-2, the J call TRBJ1-1; tentatively, D is TRBD1 (5 bases). Germline V CDR1 and CDR2: SGHTA, FQGNSA. Trimming left V 7 bases short and J 11 bases short, with 23 bases between. This CDR3 is built from 14 residues. CDR3 DNA: TGTGCCAGCACTGAGGGCAGGGTGTCCTTTGAGGCTTTCTTT. It yields the protein CASTEGRVSFEAFF.

This chain uses TRBV13 with TRBJ1-1; the D is unclear. CDR1 is PRHDT, CDR2 FYEKMQ, per germline (reference sequence). The V and J ends lost 0 bases and 11 bases respectively, with 13 bases between them. The CDR3 is 13 residues long. The CDR3 is CASSLGVEKMAFF. The CDR3 DNA sequence: TGTGCCAGCAGCTTAGGGGTCGAAAAGATGGCTTTCTTT.

This clonotype has at least ten counts. This chain links TRBV20-1 with TRBJ2-1; possibly TRBD2 for D (6 bases). This CDR3 is 13 amino acids long. Germline V gives CDR1 DFQATT, CDR2 SNEGSKA (reference sequence). The V end was cut by 0 bases, the J end by 7 bases, with 10 bases between. CDR3 protein: CSARETLANEQFF. In DNA form, the CDR3 reads TGCAGTGCTAGAGAGACGCTAGCGAATGAGCAGTTCTTC.

A few counts support this clonotype. This chain joins TRBV9 and TRBJ1-4; D is uncertain. The V end was cut by 3 bases, the J end by 7 bases, with 13 bases between. CDR3 length equals 14 residues. Germline V gene sequence: CDR1 SGDLS, CDR2 YYNGEE. As DNA, the CDR3 is TGTGCCAGCAGCGCCGAGCCCGGGAGTGAAAAACTGTTTTTT. This sequence encodes CASSAEPGSEKLFF.

This clonotype has just a few counts. The chain links TRBV7-3 to TRBJ2-2; TRBD2 matches 12 bases. Trimming took 4 bases from V and 6 from J; bases not matched to a gene: 9. The V gene's germline CDR1 is SGHTA and CDR2 FQGTGA. This CDR3 contains 17 residues. CDR3 DNA: TGTGCCAGCAGCTCACGGACTAGCGGGGCTTTGTCCGGGGAGCTGTTTTTT. Translated: CASSSRTSGALSGELFF.

This clonotype has more than one count but fewer than ten. The chain links TRBV18 to TRBJ2-7; TRBD2 matches 10 bases. The CDR3 runs to 16 residues. The V and J ends lost 3 bases and 0 bases, in that order; junction bases with no gene match: 5. Germline CDR1 and CDR2: KGHSH and LQKENI. CDR3 nucleotide sequence: TGTGCCAGCTCACCTACCTCTAGCGGGGGCTCCTACGAGCAGTACTTC. This encodes CASSPTSSGGSYEQYF.

The chain carries TRBV20-1 and TRBJ1-1, with D perhaps matching TRBD1 (5 bases). From germline, CDR1 is DFQATT and CDR2 SNEGSKA (reference sequence). V lost 3 bases to trimming and J lost 6 bases, with 14 bases between them. There are 13 residues in the CDR3. CDR3 nucleotides: TGCAGTGCTAGCGAATTTAGGGGCTCTGAAGCTTTCTTT. It encodes CSASEFRGSEAFF.

This clonotype was observed at least ten times. The chain joins TRBV14 to TRBJ2-7, with 9 bases matching TRBD1. The V segment lost 4 bases and the J segment 2 bases; nucleotides outside the gene matches: 6. The V gene's germline CDR1 is SGHDN and CDR2 FVKESK. The CDR3 loop spans 15 amino acids. CDR3 nucleotides: TGTGCCAGCAGCCCTCTGGGACAGGGTACCTACGAGCAGTACTTC. This sequence encodes CASSPLGQGTYEQYF.

The table lists this clonotype with a few counts. V is TRBV5-4 and J is TRBJ1-1, with D uncertain. Germline V gives CDR1 SGHNT, CDR2 YYREEE (reference sequence). The V gene lost 0 bases and the J gene lost 4 bases, with 7 bases spanning the gap. The CDR3 is 13 amino acids. The CDR3 region has the DNA TGTGCCAGCAGCTTGGGGTTTAGCACTGAAGCTTTCTTT. Translated: CASSLGFSTEAFF.

The chain joins TRBV9 to TRBJ1-2; D might be TRBD1 (5 bases). The length of the CDR3 is 16 residues. Germline CDR1 is SGDLS and CDR2 is YYNGEE. V lost 1 base to trimming and J lost 4 bases, with 17 bases between them. CDR3 sequence reads: CASSVPDRLLIYGYTF. The CDR3 bases are TGTGCCAGCAGCGTACCTGACAGACTCCTCATCTATGGCTACACCTTC. The complete variable domain, with remaining parts taken from reference TRBV9 and TRBJ1-2, reads DSGVTQTPKHLITATGQRVTLRCSPRSGDLSVYWYQQSLDQGLQFLIQYYNGEERAKGNILERFSAQQFPDLHSELNLSSLELGDSALYFCASSVPDRLLIYGYTFGSGTRLTVV.

V is TRBV5-1 and J is TRBJ2-5, with D unclear. V lost 0 bases to trimming and J lost 0 bases, with 12 bases between them. Germline V lookup: CDR1 SGHRS, CDR2 YFSETQ. This CDR3 comprises 16 residues. The DNA of the CDR3 is TGCGCCAGCAGCTTGGCCCAGTTCCCTAACCAAGAGACCCAGTACTTC. This translates into CASSLAQFPNQETQYF.

This clonotype has a count of ten or more. The V gene is TRBV20-1, the J gene TRBJ2-3; D is unclear. The CDR3 spans 11 residues. V was pared by 3 bases and J by 5 bases, with 6 bases between. CDR1 is DFQATT, CDR2 SNEGSKA, per germline (reference sequence). CDR3 DNA sequence: TGCAGTGCTAGTAAGAGAGATACGCAGTATTTT. Translating gives CSASKRDTQYF.

The CDR3 reads CASSYSNRAVHEQFF. The CDR3 bases are TGTGCCAGCAGTTACTCGAACAGAGCGGTACATGAGCAGTTCTTC. The chain joins TRBV6-5 to TRBJ2-1; a possible D gene is TRBD2 (5 bases). CDR3 length equals 15 residues. Trimming removed 0 bases from V and 8 bases from J, with 14 bases in between. Looked up from germline, CDR1 is MNHEY and CDR2 is SVGAGI.

V is TRBV20-1 and J is TRBJ2-7; 10 positions agree with TRBD1. CDR1 is DFQATT and CDR2 is SNEGSKA in the germline V gene (reference sequence). This CDR3 region has 14 residues. V dropped 0 bases and J dropped 6; count of bases not matched to a gene: 5. The chain's CDR3 is CSARDRDRGTEQYV. CDR3 in DNA: TGCAGTGCTAGAGACCGGGACAGGGGTACCGAGCAGTACGTC.

This clonotype came up a few times. The V call is TRBV5-1, the J call TRBJ2-2; TRBD2 might be the D (5 bases). The germline V gene encodes CDR1 SGHRS and CDR2 YFSETQ. V was shortened by 0 bases and J by 11 bases, with 11 bases between the two germline ends. This CDR3 contains 13 residues. In nucleotides, the CDR3 is TGCGCCAGCAGCTTGGAGGCCGGGGTAGAGCTGTTTTTT. It is translated as CASSLEAGVELFF.

This chain joins TRBV5-6 and TRBJ2-2, with D perhaps TRBD2 (6 bases). V lost 2 bases and J 5 bases, leaving 22 bases between the germline ends. The CDR3 has 18 amino acids. CDR1 SGHDT and CDR2 YYEEEE come from the germline V gene. CDR3 DNA sequence: TGTGCCAGCAGCTTCTCAGTGATGGGGGGAAGGATTACCGGGGAGCTGTTTTTT. Its protein product is CASSFSVMGGRITGELFF.

This clonotype was observed a handful of times. This chain connects TRBV12-3 or TRBV12-4 to TRBJ2-1, with D maybe TRBD2 (7 bases). Trimming pared 7 bases from V and 0 bases from J, leaving 13 bases between. CDR3 size: 15 residues. CDR3 DNA: TGTGCCAGCAATAAGGGGGGGAGCTCCTACAATGAGCAGTTCTTC. Protein product: CASNKGGSSYNEQFF.

There are a few counts of this clonotype. J is TRBJ2-3 and V is TRBV4-2, with D uncertain. Trimming took off 0 bases at V and 1 base at J, with 5 bases between the two ends. CDR3 size: 14 residues. Germline V gene data show CDR1 as LGHNA and CDR2 as YNFKEQ. CDR3 bases: TGTGCCAGCAGCCAAGATAGTCGCACAGATACGCAGTATTTT. It specifies CASSQDSRTDTQYF.

The sample holds many counts of this clonotype. This chain uses TRBV7-6 with TRBJ1-4; D perhaps matches TRBD1 (5 bases). The CDR3 contains 15 residues. Trimming stripped 5 bases from V and 5 bases from J, with 15 bases between. CDR1 and CDR2 from the germline V gene are SGHVS and FNYEAQ. The chain's CDR3 is CASSPVWGSNEKLFF. Here the CDR3 DNA reads TGTGCCAGCAGCCCCGTGTGGGGGTCGAATGAAAAACTGTTTTTT.

This clonotype appeared a few times. The chain joins TRBV2 to TRBJ1-1, with D possibly matching TRBD1 (5 bases). The V gene lost 7 bases and the J gene lost 4 bases, with 10 bases spanning the gap. The CDR3 extends over 12 amino acids. Germline loops: CDR1 SNHLY, CDR2 FYNNEI. CDR3: CASTEGITEAFF. CDR3 sequence (DNA): TGTGCCAGCACCGAGGGGATCACTGAAGCTTTCTTT.

This clonotype appeared many times. The rearrangement uses TRBV6-1 and TRBJ1-2; D unclear. The germline gives CDR1 MNHNS, CDR2 SASEGT. The CDR3 length is 11 residues. Trimming took off 2 bases at V and 8 bases at J, with 6 bases between the two ends. The CDR3 is CASSERRGYTF. CDR3 DNA sequence: TGTGCCAGCAGTGAACGACGGGGCTACACCTTC.

This sequence joins TRBV4-3 and TRBJ1-1; D perhaps matches TRBD1 (6 bases). There are 14 residues in the CDR3. V lost 1 base and J 5 bases, leaving 11 bases between the germline ends. Looked up from germline, CDR1 is LGHNA and CDR2 is YSLEER. The CDR3 sequence is CASSQGIQGTEAFF. In DNA form, the CDR3 reads TGCGCCAGCAGCCAAGGTATACAGGGAACTGAAGCTTTCTTT.

The gene calls are TRBV4-3 and TRBJ2-1, with D unclear. From germline, CDR1 is LGHNA and CDR2 YSLEER. V dropped 0 bases and J dropped 6 bases, with 21 bases sitting between them. This CDR3 contains 18 residues. CDR3: CASSQEALGRTFPNEQFF. The CDR3 DNA sequence: TGCGCCAGCAGCCAAGAAGCTCTCGGAAGGACCTTCCCCAATGAGCAGTTCTTC.

This clonotype was picked up many times. The chain uses TRBV12-3 or TRBV12-4 and TRBJ2-7, with 11 bases that match TRBD2. This CDR3 contains 15 residues. J gave up 6 bases and V 0 bases, and 4 bases lay outside the gene matches. CDR3 coding DNA: TGTGCCAGCAGTTTAGCCCCCCTAGCGGGGGGCGAGCAGTACTTC. This gives the protein CASSLAPLAGGEQYF.

The chain couples TRBV7-8 to TRBJ2-7; D is undetermined. The germline CDR1 and CDR2 sequences are SGHVS and FQNEAQ. V shed 5 bases and J shed 4 bases, with 15 bases lying between them. This CDR3 spans 14 amino acids. CDR3 bases: TGTGCCAGCAGCAGAGGAACGGGTCTTTACGAGCAGTACTTC. The encoded protein is CASSRGTGLYEQYF.

V is TRBV18 and J is TRBJ2-7, with 9 bases that match TRBD1. The CDR3 is made up of 14 amino acids. Looked up from germline, CDR1 is KGHSH and CDR2 is LQKENI. V was pared by 2 bases and J by 9 bases, with 8 bases of the junction left unmatched. The CDR3 is CASSPETGGWMQYF. CDR3 DNA: TGTGCCAGCTCACCAGAGACAGGGGGTTGGATGCAGTACTTC.

This clonotype was detected many times. V usage is TRBV24-1 and J usage is TRBJ2-3; possible D gene TRBD2, 7 bases. V lost 0 bases to trimming and J lost 5 bases, with 11 bases between them. This CDR3 comprises 15 residues. CDR1 and CDR2 from the germline V gene are KGHDR and SFDVKD. CDR3 DNA: TGTGCCACCAGTGATTTGGCGGGGGCGGGAGATACGCAGTATTTT. It translates to CATSDLAGAGDTQYF.

This clonotype has only a few counts. The J gene is TRBJ1-2, the V gene TRBV12-3 or TRBV12-4; tentative D call: TRBD1 (5 bases). Trimming left V 6 bases short and J 6 bases short, with 14 bases between. The CDR3 is 13 amino acids. CDR3 in amino acids: CASSLGHDDGYTF. CDR3 bases: TGTGCCAGCAGCCTTGGACACGACGATGGCTACACCTTC.